This TCR beta chain was observed in a study of B cell selection in AIRE deficiency. Authors' processing steps: Conventional T cell pools: approximately 99,000 distinct patient, 130,000 to 150,000 donor TCRbeta sequences. This table comes from immunoSEQ multiplex PCR, and its TCRdb copy is limited to in-frame clones, with some not included. The V and J calls and the clone size are those of that table, but D and trimming were determined from the DNA. There are around 20,000 clones in the sample; around 97% occur only once, and 0.3% lies in the top ten. Notes on this clone: What it recognizes is unknown.

Sorting defined conventional CD4 T cells as CD4+CD127+. The study, taken as a whole, reports: Only about a tenth of 3,500 to 4,500 shared Treg sequences were patient-specific; 30% to 35% healthy-specific. About 29% of healthy-shared Treg sequences were found among patient Tconv cells. Patient Tconv and Treg cells showed healthy-like TCRBV usage, CDR3 length, diversity.

CDR3 length equals 16 residues. V gave up 5 bases and J gave up 2 bases; unmatched junction bases: 11. Germline values: CDR1 SGHAT, CDR2 FQDESV (reference sequence). Sequenced sample: conventional CD4+ T cells sorted from PBMCs. This chain uses TRBV11-1 with TRBJ2-5; 7 nucleotides align to TRBD2. This clonotype was sampled from a human donor with AIRE deficiency. The CDR3 sequence is CASSHPPGTTQETQYF. The CDR3 coding sequence is TGTGCCAGCAGCCACCCCCCCGGGACTACTCAAGAGACCCAGTACTTC.